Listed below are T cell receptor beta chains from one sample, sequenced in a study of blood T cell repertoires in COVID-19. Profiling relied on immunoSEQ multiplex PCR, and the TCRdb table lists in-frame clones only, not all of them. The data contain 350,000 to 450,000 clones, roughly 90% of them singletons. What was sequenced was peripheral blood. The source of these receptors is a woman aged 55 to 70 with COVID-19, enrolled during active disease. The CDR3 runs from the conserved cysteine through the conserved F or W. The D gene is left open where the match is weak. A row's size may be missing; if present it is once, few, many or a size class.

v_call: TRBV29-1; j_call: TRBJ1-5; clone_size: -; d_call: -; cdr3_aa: CSVDMGLYSNQPQHF; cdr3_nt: TGCAGCGTTGATATGGGACTTTATAGCAATCAGCCCCAGCATTTT
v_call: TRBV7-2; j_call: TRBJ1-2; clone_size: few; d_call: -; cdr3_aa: CASSLDGDRGYTF; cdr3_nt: TGTGCCAGCAGCTTAGACGGTGATCGGGGCTACACCTTC
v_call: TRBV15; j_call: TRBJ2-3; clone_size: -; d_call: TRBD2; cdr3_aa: CATSAGGTQYF; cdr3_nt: TGTGCCACCAGCGCCGGGGGGACGCAGTATTTT
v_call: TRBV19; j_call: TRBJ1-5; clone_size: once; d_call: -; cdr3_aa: CASSIWGSNQPQHF; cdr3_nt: TGTGCCAGTAGTATCTGGGGCAGCAATCAGCCCCAGCATTTT
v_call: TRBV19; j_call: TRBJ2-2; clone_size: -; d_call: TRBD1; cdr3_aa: CASSFSPGQGTGELFF; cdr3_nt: TGTGCCAGTAGTTTCAGCCCGGGACAGGGAACCGGGGAGCTGTTTTTT
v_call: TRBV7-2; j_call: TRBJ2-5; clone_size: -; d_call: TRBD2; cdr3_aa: CASSLAGAQETQYF; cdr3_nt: TGTGCCAGCAGCCTAGCGGGAGCCCAAGAGACCCAGTACTTC
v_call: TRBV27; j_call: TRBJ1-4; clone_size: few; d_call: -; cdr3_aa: CASRGWINEKLFF; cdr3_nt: TGTGCCAGCCGGGGTTGGATTAATGAAAAACTGTTTTTT
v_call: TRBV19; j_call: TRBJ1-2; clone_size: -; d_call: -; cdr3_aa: CASSYAANYGYTF; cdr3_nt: TGTGCCAGTAGTTATGCGGCGAACTATGGCTACACCTTC
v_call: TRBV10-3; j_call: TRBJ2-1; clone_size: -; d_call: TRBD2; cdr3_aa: CAINQGLAGGIDEQFF; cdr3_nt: TGTGCCATCAATCAAGGACTAGCGGGGGGCATCGATGAGCAGTTCTTC
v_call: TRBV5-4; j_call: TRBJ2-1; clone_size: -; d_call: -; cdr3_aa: CASSHTSSEQFF; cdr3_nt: TGTGCCAGCAGTCATACGTCCAGTGAGCAGTTCTTC
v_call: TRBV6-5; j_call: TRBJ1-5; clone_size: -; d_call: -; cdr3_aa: CASSYSQDQPQHF; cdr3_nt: TGTGCCAGCAGTTACTCCCAGGATCAGCCCCAGCATTTT
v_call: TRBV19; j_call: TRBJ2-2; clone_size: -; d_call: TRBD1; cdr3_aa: CASSIGGDRGSAGELFF; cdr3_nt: TGTGCCAGTAGTATAGGAGGAGACAGGGGTAGCGCCGGGGAGCTGTTTTTT
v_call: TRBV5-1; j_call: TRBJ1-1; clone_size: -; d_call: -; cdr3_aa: CASNPSQRTQNTEAFF; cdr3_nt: TGCGCCAGCAACCCCTCCCAGCGAACACAGAACACTGAAGCTTTCTTT
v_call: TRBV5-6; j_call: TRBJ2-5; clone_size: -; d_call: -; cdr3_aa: CASSLMAGWARETQYF; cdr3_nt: TGTGCCAGCAGCTTGATGGCGGGGTGGGCCCGAGAGACCCAGTACTTC
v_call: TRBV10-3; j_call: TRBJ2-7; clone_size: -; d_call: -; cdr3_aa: CAISESTYEQYF; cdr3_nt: TGTGCCATCAGTGAGTCTACCTACGAGCAGTACTTC
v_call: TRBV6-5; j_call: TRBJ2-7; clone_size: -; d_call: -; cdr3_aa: CASSPGVEQYF; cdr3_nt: TGTGCCAGCAGCCCAGGGGTTGAGCAGTACTTC
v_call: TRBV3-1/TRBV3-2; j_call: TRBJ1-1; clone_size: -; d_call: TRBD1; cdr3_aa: CASSHPNTGVRNTEAFF; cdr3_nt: TGTGCCAGCAGCCACCCAAACACAGGGGTGAGGAACACTGAAGCTTTCTTT
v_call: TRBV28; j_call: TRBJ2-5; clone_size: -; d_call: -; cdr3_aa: CASSFPKPKDETQYF; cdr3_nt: TGTGCCAGCAGTTTCCCGAAACCTAAAGATGAGACCCAGTACTTC
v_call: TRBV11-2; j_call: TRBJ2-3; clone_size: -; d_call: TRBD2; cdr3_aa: CASTATSADTQYF; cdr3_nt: TGTGCCAGCACGGCCACTAGCGCAGATACGCAGTATTTT
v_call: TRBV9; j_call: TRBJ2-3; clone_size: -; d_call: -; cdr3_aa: CASSVNPTASTDTQYF; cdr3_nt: TGTGCCAGCAGCGTAAATCCAACAGCTAGCACAGATACGCAGTATTTT